This T cell receptor (beta chain) was sequenced in a study of radiotherapy plus CTLA-4 blockade in lung cancer. Study in general: Disease control was achieved by over 30% of patients, and objective responses by about 19%.

Profiled with immunoSEQ multiplex PCR; TCRdb holds only in-frame clones, not every one. The table includes tens of thousands of clones, roughly 77% detected once. CDR3 length: 15 amino acids. Germline V gene lookup returns CDR1 SGHTS and CDR2 YDEGEE. Trimming took off 7 bases at V and 3 bases at J, with 18 bases between the two ends. With respect to this clone: Its antigen remains unidentified.

Whole-study findings and limits: How blood T cell clones changed early, along with interferon-beta, reportedly forecast response best. There was expansion of tumor-derived TCR clones in blood after radiotherapy plus ipilimumab.

The chain is built from TRBV5-8 and TRBJ2-3, with D possibly being TRBD2 (6 bases). Here the sequenced sample was peripheral blood, taken from a patient treated with radiotherapy plus ipilimumab. This TCR derives from a human donor with non-small cell lung cancer whose response to radiotherapy plus ipilimumab could not be evaluated. CDR3 protein: CASGGWTIETDTQYF. The CDR3, as DNA: TGTGCCAGCGGAGGGTGGACAATTGAGACAGATACGCAGTATTTT.